This T cell receptor (beta chain) was identified in a study of blood T cell repertoires in COVID-19. At the level of the study: COVID-19 samples collected from the United States, Italy and Spain covered acute and convalescent phases. The analysed material was cDNA or gDNA that came from T cells, B-cell-depleted T cells, or PBMCs.

Original data processing: Reference gene primer amplification yielded estimated nucleated cell counts. Assay: immunoSEQ multiplex PCR; the TCRdb copy retains only in-frame clones and omits some. V and J calls and clone size follow that table, whereas D and trimming were derived from the DNA. This table holds about 140,000 clones, over 85% found once. The sample comprised peripheral blood. The sequence was collected from a human donor in a cohort sampled during active COVID-19.

For the CDR3, the DNA is TGTGCCAGCAGTCACGGACAGCTTAATCAGCCCCAGCATTTT. Translated: CASSHGQLNQPQHF. The chain links TRBV27 to TRBJ1-5; D perhaps matches TRBD1 (6 bases). CDR3 size: 14 residues. V lost 5 bases, J lost 4 bases, and 12 bases lay in between. Germline loops: CDR1 MNHEY, CDR2 SMNVEV (reference sequence).